One and the same sample provided the 16 T cell receptor beta chains below, sequenced in a study of OX40 agonist ivuxolimab in advanced cancers. The table came from immunoSEQ multiplex PCR; TCRdb's copy has only in-frame clones and leaves some out. The top ten clones hold more than 1.4% of a sample with approximately 58,000 clones, under 90% of them seen once. The specimen comprised CD4+ or CD8+ T cells sorted from blood, sampled in a trial of the OX40 agonist ivuxolimab. All receptors come from an adult with an advanced solid tumor such as melanoma, head and neck, liver or kidney cancer.

The chain joins TRBV6-7 to TRBJ1-1; D may be TRBD1 (6 bases). TRBV6-7 has ORF status, its function being uncertain. V was clipped by 2 bases and J by 7 bases, with 11 bases between them. CDR3 length equals 13 residues. CDR3 loop: CASSYHGQIEAFF. The DNA of the CDR3 is TGTGCCAGCAGTTACCACGGACAGATTGAAGCTTTCTTT.

This clone has more than one count but fewer than ten. The chain links TRBV28 to TRBJ2-2; possible D gene TRBD2, 6 bases. Trimming stripped 7 bases from V and 7 bases from J, with 19 bases between. Germline V gene lookup returns CDR1 MDHEN and CDR2 SYDVKM. CDR3 length: 15 amino acids. In nucleotides, the CDR3 is TGTGCCAGCAAAATCCCGGGGGTCCGGGGCGGGGAGCTGTTTTTT. Translated: CASKIPGVRGGELFF.

The J gene is TRBJ2-5, the V gene TRBV6-5; no definite D call. The CDR3 is 15 amino acids. Germline V lookup: CDR1 MNHEY, CDR2 SVGAGI. Trimming removed 0 bases at V and 4 bases at J, with 12 bases between. As DNA, the CDR3 is TGTGCCAGCAGTTACTCACCTACATGGGCAGAGACCCAGTACTTC. This sequence encodes CASSYSPTWAETQYF.

This chain links TRBV6-1 with TRBJ1-1; D unresolved. Trimming removed 4 bases at V and 4 bases at J, with 4 bases between. This CDR3 is built from 11 residues. Germline V CDR1 and CDR2: MNHNS, SASEGT. CDR3 sequence reads: CASSALTEAFF. The CDR3 coding sequence is TGTGCCAGCAGTGCACTCACTGAAGCTTTCTTT.

Concerning this clone itself: Other nucleotide sequences in the sample specify the same CDR3. The chain is built from TRBV11-1 and TRBJ2-7; no firm D call. Trimming removed 1 base at V and 2 bases at J, with 3 bases between. CDR1 and CDR2 from the germline V gene are SGHAT and FQDESV (reference sequence). This CDR3 is 12 amino acids long. The CDR3 nucleotides read TGTGCCAGCAGCTTAGGAGCCTACGAGCAGTACTTC. This encodes CASSLGAYEQYF.

Notes on this clone: Other DNA variants within this sample encode the same CDR3. The DNA of the CDR3 is TGTGCCAGCAGTCCCAGGGAGACCCAGTACTTC. Its translation is CASSPRETQYF. This chain links TRBV7-2 with TRBJ2-5; D uncertain. The CDR3 is 11 residues long. V lost 6 bases and J lost 5, with 7 bases in between. Germline assignment: CDR1 SGHTA and CDR2 FQGNSA.

V usage is TRBV13 and J usage is TRBJ1-4; D not certain. This CDR3 contains 13 residues. Germline V gives CDR1 PRHDT, CDR2 FYEKMQ (reference sequence). V lost 6 bases and J 5 bases, leaving 10 bases between the germline ends. For the CDR3, the DNA is TGTGCCAGCAGTGGGGTCGCGAATGAAAAACTGTTTTTT. This codes for CASSGVANEKLFF.

This clone has only one observation. The chain uses TRBV7-2 and TRBJ2-1; 8 bases align to TRBD2. Germline trimming cut 3 bases from V and 2 bases from J; bases unmatched to any gene: 0. Per the germline V gene, CDR1 is SGHTA and CDR2 is FQGNSA. The CDR3 extends over 14 amino acids. The CDR3 is CASSFGGAYNEQFF. CDR3 sequence (DNA): TGTGCCAGCAGCTTCGGGGGGGCCTACAATGAGCAGTTCTTC.

The V call is TRBV30, the J call TRBJ1-5, with D unresolved. Germline loops: CDR1 GTSNPN, CDR2 SVGIG (reference sequence). CDR3 length equals 15 residues. V gave up 2 bases and J gave up 2 bases, with 13 bases separating them. The CDR3: CAWSRGPTGNQPQHF. The CDR3 bases are TGTGCCTGGAGTCGAGGGCCAACCGGCAATCAGCCCCAGCATTTT.

The chain is built from TRBV7-3 and TRBJ2-7, with 8 bases that match TRBD2. The germline CDR1 and CDR2 sequences are SGHTA and FQGTGA. V shed 5 bases and J 3 bases; nucleotides not matched to a gene: 9. CDR3 size: 15 residues. CDR3 sequence reads: CASSPTSGDVYEQYF. The CDR3 bases are TGTGCCAGCAGCCCAACTAGCGGTGATGTCTACGAGCAGTACTTC.

The V and J genes are TRBV11-2 and TRBJ2-7; a weak D match, TRBD1 (7 bases). CDR3 size: 15 residues. CDR1 and CDR2 from the germline V gene are SGHAT and FQNNGV. The V end lost 3 bases, the J end lost 0 bases, and 12 bases lay between the germline ends. The CDR3, as DNA: TGTGCCAGCAGCTTCAGGGGGGAAAGCTCCTACGAGCAGTACTTC. It codes for CASSFRGESSYEQYF.

This chain connects TRBV11-3 to TRBJ2-6, with 7 positions matching TRBD1. Germline-derived CDR1 and CDR2 are SGHNT and YENEEA. CDR3 length: 14 residues. Trimming at V came to 4 bases and at J to 9 bases, leaving 6 bases not matched to a gene. CDR3 DNA: TGTGCCAGCAGCTCTATACAGGGGTACAACGTCCTGACTTTC. Encoded protein: CASSSIQGYNVLTF.

The J gene is TRBJ1-2, the V gene TRBV2; D remains unclear. Germline lookup yields CDR1 SNHLY and CDR2 FYNNEI. V gave up 1 base and J gave up 4 bases, with 19 bases separating them. The CDR3 contains 17 residues. CDR3: CASSEGAGLLRTYGYTF. CDR3 in DNA: TGTGCCAGCAGTGAAGGGGCGGGCCTCCTCAGGACCTATGGCTACACCTTC.

This chain uses TRBV9 with TRBJ2-2; 8 nucleotides agree with TRBD1. This CDR3 has 15 amino acids. Germline V gene data show CDR1 as SGDLS and CDR2 as YYNGEE. The J segment lost 6 bases and the V segment lost 0 bases, leaving 4 bases of the junction unmatched. This CDR3 reads CASSVGGQAPGELFF. The CDR3 region has the DNA TGTGCCAGCAGCGTAGGGGGACAGGCCCCCGGGGAGCTGTTTTTT.

This rearrangement joins TRBV29-1 to TRBJ1-1; no definite D call. The CDR3 runs to 13 residues. Germline V gene data show CDR1 as SQVTM and CDR2 as ANQGSEA. The V gene lost 7 bases and the J gene lost 1 base, with 13 bases spanning the gap. CDR3 in DNA: TGCAGCGGGAGTTCCGTTGCGAACACTGAAGCTTTCTTT. It codes for CSGSSVANTEAFF.

V and J are TRBV2 and TRBJ2-1, with 16 bases lining up with TRBD2. This CDR3 has 16 residues. Germline V lookup: CDR1 SNHLY, CDR2 FYNNEI. V was clipped by 3 bases and J by 8 bases; unmatched bases: 4. CDR3 DNA: TGTGCCAGCAGTGAGGGACTAGCGGGAGGGTGGGATGAGCAGTTCTTC. Protein product: CASSEGLAGGWDEQFF. Complete variable domain (other parts from reference TRBV2 and TRBJ2-1): EPEVTQTPSHQVTQMGQEVILRCVPISNHLYFYWYRQILGQKVEFLVSFYNNEISEKSEIFDDQFSVERPDGSNFTLKIRSTKLEDSAMYFCASSEGLAGGWDEQFFGPGTRLTVL.